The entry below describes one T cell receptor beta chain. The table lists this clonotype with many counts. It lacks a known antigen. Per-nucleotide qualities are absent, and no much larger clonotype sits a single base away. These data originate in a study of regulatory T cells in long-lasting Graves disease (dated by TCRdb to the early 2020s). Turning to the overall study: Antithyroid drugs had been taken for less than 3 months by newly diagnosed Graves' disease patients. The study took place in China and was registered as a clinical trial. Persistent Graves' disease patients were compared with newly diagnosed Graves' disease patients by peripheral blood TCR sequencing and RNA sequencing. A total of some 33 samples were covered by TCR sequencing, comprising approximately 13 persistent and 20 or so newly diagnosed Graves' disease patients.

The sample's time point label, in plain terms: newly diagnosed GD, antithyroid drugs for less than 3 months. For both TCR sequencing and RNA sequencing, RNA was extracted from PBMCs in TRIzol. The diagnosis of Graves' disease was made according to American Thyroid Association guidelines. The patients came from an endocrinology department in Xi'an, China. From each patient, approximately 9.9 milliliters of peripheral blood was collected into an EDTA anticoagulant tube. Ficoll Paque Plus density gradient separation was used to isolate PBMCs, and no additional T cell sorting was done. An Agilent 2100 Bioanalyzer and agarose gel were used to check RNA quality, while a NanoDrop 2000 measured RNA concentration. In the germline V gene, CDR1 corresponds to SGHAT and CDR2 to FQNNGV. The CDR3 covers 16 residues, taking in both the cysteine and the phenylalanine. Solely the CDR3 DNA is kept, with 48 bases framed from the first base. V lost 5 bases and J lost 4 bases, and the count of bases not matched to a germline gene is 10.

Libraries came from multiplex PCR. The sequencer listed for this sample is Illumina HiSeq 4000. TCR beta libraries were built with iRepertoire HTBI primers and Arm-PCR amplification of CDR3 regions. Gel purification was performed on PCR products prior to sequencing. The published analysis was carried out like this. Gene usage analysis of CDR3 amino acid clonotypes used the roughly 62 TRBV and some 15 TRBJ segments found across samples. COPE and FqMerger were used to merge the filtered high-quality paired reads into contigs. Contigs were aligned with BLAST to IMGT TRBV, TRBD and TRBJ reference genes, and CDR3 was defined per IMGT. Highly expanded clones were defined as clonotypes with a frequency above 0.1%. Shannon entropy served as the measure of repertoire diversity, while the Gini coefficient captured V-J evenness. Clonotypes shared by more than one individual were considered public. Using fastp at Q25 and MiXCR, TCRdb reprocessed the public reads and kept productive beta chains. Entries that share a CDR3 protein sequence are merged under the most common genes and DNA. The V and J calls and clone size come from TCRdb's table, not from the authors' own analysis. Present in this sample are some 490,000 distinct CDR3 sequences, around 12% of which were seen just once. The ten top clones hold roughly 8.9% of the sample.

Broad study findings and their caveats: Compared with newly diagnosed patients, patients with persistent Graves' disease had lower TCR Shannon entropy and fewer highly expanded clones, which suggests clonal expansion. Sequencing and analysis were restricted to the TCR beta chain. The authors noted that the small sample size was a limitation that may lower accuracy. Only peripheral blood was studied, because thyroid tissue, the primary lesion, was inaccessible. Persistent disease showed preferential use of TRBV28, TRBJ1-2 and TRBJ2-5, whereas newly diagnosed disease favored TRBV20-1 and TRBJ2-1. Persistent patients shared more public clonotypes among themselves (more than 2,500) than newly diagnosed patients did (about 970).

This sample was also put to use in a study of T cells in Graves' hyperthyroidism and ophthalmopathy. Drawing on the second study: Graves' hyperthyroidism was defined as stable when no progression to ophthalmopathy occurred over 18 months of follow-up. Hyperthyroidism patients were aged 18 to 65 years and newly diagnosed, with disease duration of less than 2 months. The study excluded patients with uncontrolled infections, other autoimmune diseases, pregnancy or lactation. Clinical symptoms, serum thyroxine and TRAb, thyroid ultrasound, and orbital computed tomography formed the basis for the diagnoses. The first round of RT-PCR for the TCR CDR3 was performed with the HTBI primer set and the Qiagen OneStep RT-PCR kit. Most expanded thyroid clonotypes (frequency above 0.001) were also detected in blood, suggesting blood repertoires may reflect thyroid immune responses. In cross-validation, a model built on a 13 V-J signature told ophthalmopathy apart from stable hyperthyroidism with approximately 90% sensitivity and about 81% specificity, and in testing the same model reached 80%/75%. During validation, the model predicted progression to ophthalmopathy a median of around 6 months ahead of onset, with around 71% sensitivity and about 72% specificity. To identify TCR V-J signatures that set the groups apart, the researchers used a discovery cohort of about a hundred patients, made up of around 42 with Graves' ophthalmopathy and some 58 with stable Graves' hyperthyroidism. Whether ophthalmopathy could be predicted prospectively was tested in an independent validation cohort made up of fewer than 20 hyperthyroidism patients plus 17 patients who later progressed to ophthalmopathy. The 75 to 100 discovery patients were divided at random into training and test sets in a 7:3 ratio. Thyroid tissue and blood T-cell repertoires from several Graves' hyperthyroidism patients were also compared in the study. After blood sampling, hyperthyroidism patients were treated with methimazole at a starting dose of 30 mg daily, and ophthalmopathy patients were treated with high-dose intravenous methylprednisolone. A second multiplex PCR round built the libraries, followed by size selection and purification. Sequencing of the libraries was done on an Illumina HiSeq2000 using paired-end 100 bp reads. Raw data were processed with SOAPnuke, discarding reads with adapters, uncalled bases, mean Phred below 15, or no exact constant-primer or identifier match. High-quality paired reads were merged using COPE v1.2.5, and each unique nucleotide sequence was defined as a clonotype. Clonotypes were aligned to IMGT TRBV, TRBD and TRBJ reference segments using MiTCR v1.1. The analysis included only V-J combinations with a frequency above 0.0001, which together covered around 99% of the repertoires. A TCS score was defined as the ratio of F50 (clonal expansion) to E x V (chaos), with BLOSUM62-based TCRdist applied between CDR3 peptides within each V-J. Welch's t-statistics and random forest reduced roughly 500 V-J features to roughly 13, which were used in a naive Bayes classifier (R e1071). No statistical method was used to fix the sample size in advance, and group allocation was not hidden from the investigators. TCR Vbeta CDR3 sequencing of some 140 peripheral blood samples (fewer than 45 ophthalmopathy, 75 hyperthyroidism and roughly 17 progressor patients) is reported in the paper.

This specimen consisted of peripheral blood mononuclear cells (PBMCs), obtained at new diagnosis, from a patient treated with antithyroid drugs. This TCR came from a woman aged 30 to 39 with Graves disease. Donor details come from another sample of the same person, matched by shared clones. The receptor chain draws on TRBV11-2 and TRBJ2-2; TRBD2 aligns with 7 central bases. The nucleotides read TGTGCCAGCAGCACGACGCGACTAGCTGTCACCGGGGAGCTGTTTTTT. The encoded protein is CASSTTRLAVTGELFF.